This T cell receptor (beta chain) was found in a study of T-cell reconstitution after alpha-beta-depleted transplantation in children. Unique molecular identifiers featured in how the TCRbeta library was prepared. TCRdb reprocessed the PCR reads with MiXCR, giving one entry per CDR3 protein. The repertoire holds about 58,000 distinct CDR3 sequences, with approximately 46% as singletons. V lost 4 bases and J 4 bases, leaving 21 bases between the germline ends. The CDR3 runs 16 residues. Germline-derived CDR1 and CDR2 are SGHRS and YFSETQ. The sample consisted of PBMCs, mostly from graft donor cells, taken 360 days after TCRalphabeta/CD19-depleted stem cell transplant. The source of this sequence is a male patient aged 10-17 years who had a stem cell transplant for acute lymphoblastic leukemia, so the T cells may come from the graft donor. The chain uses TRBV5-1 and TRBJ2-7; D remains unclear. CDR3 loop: CASSVRTPSSAYEQYF. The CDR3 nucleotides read TGCGCCAGCAGCGTACGGACCCCCTCGTCGGCATACGAGCAGTACTTC.